A selection of T cell receptor beta chains follows, all from one sample in a study of blood T cell repertoires in COVID-19. The method was immunoSEQ multiplex PCR; TCRdb's version includes in-frame clones alone and lacks a portion of them. In the table there are some 87,000 clones, roughly 89% of which are singletons. Sequencing input: peripheral blood. Every receptor here comes from a human donor with COVID-19, enrolled during active disease. The donor label of this sample is uncertain. The CDR3 runs from the conserved cysteine through the conserved F or W. The D gene is left open where the match is weak. Clone size is stated in some rows and not others, as once, few, many or a class when expanded.

v_gene	j_gene	d_gene	abundance	CDR3aa	CDR3nt
TRBV5-1	TRBJ2-1	TRBD2	NA	CASSLASGGADEQFF	TGCGCCAGCAGCTTGGCTAGCGGGGGGGCCGATGAGCAGTTCTTC
TRBV3-1/TRBV3-2	TRBJ2-3	TRBD1	once	CASLGTASTDTQYF	TGTGCCAGCCTGGGGACAGCTAGCACAGATACGCAGTATTTT
TRBV3-1/TRBV3-2	TRBJ1-1	NA	NA	CASSDLGSTEAFF	TGTGCCAGCAGCGACCTAGGCAGCACTGAAGCTTTCTTT
TRBV6-5	TRBJ1-5	TRBD1	NA	CASRPGTGLGQPQHF	TGTGCCAGCAGACCCGGGACAGGGTTGGGGCAGCCCCAGCATTTT
TRBV14	TRBJ2-2	NA	NA	CASSHVQFANTGELFF	TGTGCCAGCAGCCATGTACAGTTCGCGAACACCGGGGAGCTGTTTTTT
TRBV9	TRBJ2-7	NA	NA	CASPRGSYEQYF	TGTGCCAGCCCCAGGGGCTCCTACGAGCAGTACTTC
TRBV6-5	TRBJ1-3	NA	NA	CASGPGDGPGNTIYF	TGTGCCAGCGGTCCAGGGGATGGCCCTGGAAACACCATATATTTT
TRBV5-5	TRBJ2-7	TRBD1	NA	CASSLERTGGYEQYF	TGTGCCAGCAGCTTGGAGCGGACAGGGGGCTACGAGCAGTACTTC
TRBV24-1	TRBJ2-1	TRBD1	NA	CATSDPTGAGNEQFF	TGTGCCACCAGTGACCCGACAGGGGCAGGCAATGAGCAGTTCTTC
TRBV6-2/TRBV6-3	TRBJ2-3	NA	NA	CASSYRDRRTDTQYF	TGTGCCAGCAGTTACCGCGACAGGCGGACAGATACGCAGTATTTT
TRBV6-5	TRBJ2-7	TRBD1	NA	CASSQGQGNYEQYF	TGTGCCAGCAGTCAGGGACAGGGGAACTACGAGCAGTACTTC
TRBV5-5	TRBJ2-5	NA	NA	CASSLGSGMVLETQYF	TGTGCCAGCAGCTTGGGGTCAGGGATGGTCTTGGAGACCCAGTACTTC
TRBV6-1	TRBJ2-7	TRBD1	NA	CASSAPGQGKVYEQYF	TGTGCCAGCAGTGCACCGGGACAGGGGAAGGTCTACGAGCAGTACTTC
TRBV6-1	TRBJ1-1	NA	NA	CASSDGGMNTEAFF	TGTGCCAGCAGTGACGGGGGGATGAACACTGAAGCTTTCTTT
TRBV6-5	TRBJ2-7	TRBD1	NA	CASLSGQGYEQYF	TGTGCCAGCTTGTCGGGACAGGGCTACGAGCAGTACTTC
TRBV19	TRBJ1-3	TRBD1	NA	CASSELTGNGNTIYF	TGTGCCAGTAGTGAATTGACAGGGAACGGAAACACCATATATTTT
TRBV2	TRBJ1-6	NA	NA	CASTTENNSPLHF	TGTGCCAGCACGACAGAAAATAATTCACCCCTCCACTTT
TRBV19	TRBJ1-1	NA	NA	CASSIWREGEAFF	TGTGCCAGTAGTATCTGGCGAGAGGGTGAAGCTTTCTTT
TRBV6-2/TRBV6-3	TRBJ2-1	TRBD2	NA	CASSYSTTLAGGNHNEQFF	TGTGCCAGCAGTTACTCGACCACTTTAGCGGGAGGGAACCACAATGAGCAGTTCTTC
TRBV9	TRBJ2-5	NA	NA	CASSVASRRSSETQYF	TGTGCCAGCAGCGTAGCTTCCCGCAGGTCTAGCGAGACCCAGTACTTC
TRBV19	TRBJ1-2	NA	NA	CASSSTGWLGYTF	TGTGCCAGTAGTTCAACAGGGTGGCTTGGCTACACCTTC
TRBV3-1/TRBV3-2	TRBJ1-6	NA	NA	CASSQEWQGNSPLHF	TGTGCCAGCAGCCAAGAATGGCAGGGCAATTCACCCCTCCACTTT
TRBV14	TRBJ1-6	TRBD1	NA	CASSQGTGGDSPLHF	TGTGCCAGCAGCCAAGGGACAGGGGGTGATTCACCCCTCCACTTT
TRBV19	TRBJ1-2	TRBD1	NA	CASTPPGQGTRYGYTF	TGTGCCAGTACCCCCCCCGGACAGGGGACACGGTATGGCTACACCTTC
TRBV4-1	TRBJ1-6	NA	NA	CASSQGTGVQVSPLHF	TGCGCCAGCAGCCAAGGAACCGGGGTTCAAGTGTCACCCCTCCACTTT
TRBV19	TRBJ2-3	NA	NA	CASSIGRSSDTQYF	TGTGCCAGTAGTATAGGGAGGTCCTCAGATACGCAGTATTTT
TRBV14	TRBJ1-2	NA	NA	CASSQELAGNYGYTF	TGTGCCAGCAGCCAAGAACTGGCAGGGAACTATGGCTACACCTTC
TRBV6-5	TRBJ1-5	NA	NA	CASRGGGYGNQPQHF	TGTGCCAGCAGGGGCGGAGGGTATGGCAATCAGCCCCAGCATTTT
TRBV7-6	TRBJ1-1	NA	NA	CASSLAAEGMTEAFF	TGTGCCAGCAGCTTAGCCGCGGAGGGGATGACTGAAGCTTTCTTT
TRBV19	TRBJ1-1	TRBD1	NA	CASSIATGGTEAFF	TGTGCCAGTAGTATTGCAACAGGGGGCACTGAAGCTTTCTTT
TRBV5-1	TRBJ2-1	TRBD2	NA	CASRLRGGYSYNEQFF	TGCGCCAGCAGATTACGGGGGGGTTACTCCTACAATGAGCAGTTCTTC
TRBV4-1	TRBJ1-2	NA	NA	CASSRTQELNYGYTF	TGCGCCAGCAGCCGCACACAGGAGCTCAACTATGGCTACACCTTC
TRBV6-5	TRBJ1-6	TRBD1	NA	CASSKTGGDSPLHF	TGTGCCAGCAGTAAGACAGGGGGTGACTCACCCCTCCACTTT
TRBV5-4	TRBJ2-1	TRBD2	NA	CASSPNSGGRPNEQFF	TGTGCCAGCAGCCCCAATAGCGGGGGACGTCCTAATGAGCAGTTCTTC
TRBV24-1	TRBJ2-2	TRBD1	NA	CATSDFHLPGTGVERYTGELFF	TGTGCCACCAGTGATTTTCACCTCCCTGGGACAGGGGTTGAACGCTACACCGGGGAGCTGTTTTTT
TRBV7-2	TRBJ2-4	TRBD1	NA	CASSLVVTGGNIQYF	TGTGCCAGCAGCTTAGTGGTAACAGGGGGAAACATTCAGTACTTC
TRBV18	TRBJ1-5	TRBD1	NA	CASSPTGGRDQPQHF	TGTGCCAGCTCACCAACAGGGGGCCGCGATCAGCCCCAGCATTTT
TRBV24-1	TRBJ2-2	TRBD2	few	CATSDWEGTGELFF	TGTGCCACCAGTGATTGGGAGGGGACCGGGGAGCTGTTTTTT
TRBV28	TRBJ2-3	TRBD2	NA	CASSPERGTDTQYF	TGTGCCAGCAGTCCCGAGCGGGGTACAGATACGCAGTATTTT
TRBV11-3	TRBJ1-1	NA	NA	CASSLAEGTEAFF	TGTGCCAGCAGCTTAGCGGAGGGGACTGAAGCTTTCTTT
TRBV28	TRBJ1-2	NA	NA	CASTSGGYGYTF	TGTGCCAGCACCTCCGGGGGATATGGCTACACCTTC
TRBV5-5	TRBJ2-3	TRBD2	once	CASSRLTSGGSTDTQYF	TGTGCCAGCAGCCGATTGACTAGCGGGGGCAGCACAGATACGCAGTATTTT
TRBV9	TRBJ2-5	TRBD2	NA	CASSVGGNLETQYF	TGTGCCAGCAGCGTGGGGGGGAACTTGGAGACCCAGTACTTC